This TCR beta chain was captured by sequencing in a study of radiation and T cells in renal cell carcinoma (dated by TCRdb to the early 2020s). A note on the overall study: Samples came from a clinical trial, in which primary renal cell carcinomas received 15 Gy stereotactic body radiation therapy followed by nephrectomy 4 weeks later. A total of 50 or so samples underwent TCR beta sequencing, made up of 25 or so tumors and around 27 peripheral blood samples. A total of about 3.8 million unique CDR3 nucleotide sequences, encoding 2.5 million to 3 million unique CDR3 amino acid sequences, were found across all 50 or so samples.

The time point label corresponds to: blood 2 weeks post-SBRT. The treatment or condition label on this specimen signifies: 15 Gy SBRT to primary tumor, nephrectomy 4 weeks later. Serial peripheral blood from radiation-treated patients was sampled at baseline, 2 weeks and 4 weeks after SBRT to track tumor-enriched clonotypes. All patients had renal cell carcinoma with clear cell pathology. The QIAamp DNA Blood Mini Kit (Qiagen) was used to prepare genomic DNA for TCR sequencing. The analyses included only samples that passed all quality control checks. V is shortened by 7 bases, J by 3 bases, and the region joining them spans 10 bases. Taken from the germline V gene, the CDR1 and CDR2 loops are MNHNS and SASEGT. Including cysteine and phenylalanine, the CDR3 has 12 amino acids. CDR3 DNA is the only sequence kept; it has 36 bases, read in frame from the first base. Results and caveats for the whole study, not just this receptor: Because pretreatment tumor biopsies were not available, the baseline intratumoral presence of clonotypes could not be determined. In blood, the top tumor clonotypes increased from baseline to 2 weeks after radiation and then shrank by 4 weeks, which suggests a temporary expansion of tumor-resident clones. Dynamics of the blood repertoire were not tracked past 4 weeks after treatment. The single-armed trial design could not address effects of radiation dose or scheduling on the TCR repertoire.

Concerning this clone itself: Its antigen target is currently unknown. No much larger clone is present one base from it, and per-base qualities are unavailable.

The immunoSEQ kit was used, according to the manufacturer's recommendations, to generate TCR beta libraries from genomic DNA. For library preparation, a first multiplex PCR was performed with proprietary primers, followed by a second PCR in which unique barcodes were added, and bead cleanups were performed after each round. Each sample batch included a kit-provided positive control reaction and a negative control reaction. The final libraries underwent checking on an Agilent 4200 TapeStation D1000 ScreenTape, volumetric pooling, and quantification by qPCR. Sequencing was performed on an Illumina NextSeq500 using a MidOutput 150-cycle cartridge, with 156 Read1 cycles, 15 Index1 cycles, and the kit custom primers. The pooled library was loaded at approximately 1 pM, with an approximately 21% PhiX control spiked in. The authors processed their data as follows. Vendor-processed data were analyzed in R, and a clonotype was defined as all T cells sharing the same CDR3 nucleotide sequence. For clone abundance analyses, frequencies were normalized to the 10,000 most abundant clones in each sample. Before analysis, public T cell clones were removed, and these numbered fewer than five per sample on average. A difference in abundance of at least 32-fold between compartments was used to define tumor-enriched and baseline blood-enriched clonotypes. A beta-binomial differential abundance model was applied to find clonotypes that expanded or contracted between blood time points. Similarity between tumor and blood repertoires was quantified using the Baroni-Urbani and Buser coefficient, and groups were compared with two-tailed Wilcoxon tests in R. TCRdb provides this immuneACCESS table in a form limited to in-frame rearrangements. Some clones are lacking; in checked studies, under half of them reflect an unresolved V gene, and why the rest are absent is not known. The DNA was the basis for D and trimming; V, J and clone size are from that table. The sample has 70,000 or so clones on record, about 80% of them singletons. In total, the top ten clones hold around 5.5% of the sample.

The material sequenced was blood, taken from a patient whose treatment included radiotherapy and nephrectomy. This sequence originates from a man between 60 and 75 years old with renal cell carcinoma. Here the chain combines TRBV6-1 and TRBJ2-7, with no confidently assigned D gene. The nucleotide sequence is TGTGCCAGCACGAGGAGCCTCTACGAGCAGTACTTC. This translates into CASTRSLYEQYF.